Each of the 7 T cell receptor beta chains below was sequenced from the same sample in a study of early T cells in non-severe SARS-CoV-2 infection. TCRdb recomputed calls from the 5' RACE reads with MiXCR, one row per CDR3 protein. The table records some 30,000 distinct CDR3 sequences, approximately 5.2% of them present only once. Sequenced: whole blood. Every receptor here comes from an adult who was a healthcare worker with PCR-confirmed SARS-CoV-2 infection or an uninfected control (not recorded which).

This clonotype was detected ten times or more. The CDR3 region is CASSVGGGGAYEQYF. The CDR3 nucleotides are TGTGCCAGCAGCGTAGGAGGCGGGGGAGCCTACGAGCAGTACTTC. The V call is TRBV9, the J call TRBJ2-7, with TRBD2 identical over 7 bases. J was trimmed by 2 bases and V by 0 bases; bases with no gene match: 5. The CDR3 has 15 residues. CDR1 SGDLS and CDR2 YYNGEE come from the germline V gene.

This clonotype was seen ten or more times. This sequence joins TRBV5-1 and TRBJ2-5, with TRBD1 as a possible D gene (6 bases). Germline loops: CDR1 SGHRS, CDR2 YFSETQ. The CDR3 covers 14 residues. Trimming shortened V by 4 bases and J by 0 bases, and 10 bases separated the two germline ends. The CDR3 DNA follows: TGCGCCAGCAGCCCAGGGACAAACCAAGAGACCCAGTACTTC. It is translated as CASSPGTNQETQYF.

This clonotype was found many times. The chain links TRBV12-3 or TRBV12-4 to TRBJ2-1; D is uncertain. V was cut by 6 bases and J by 0 bases, with 12 bases left in between. This CDR3 spans 15 amino acids. In nucleotides, the CDR3 is TGTGCCAGCAGGTTACGGTCGAGCTCCTACAATGAGCAGTTCTTC. This codes for CASRLRSSSYNEQFF.

The chain is built from TRBV5-4 and TRBJ2-3; D unresolved. Trimming took 0 bases from V and 2 from J, leaving 22 bases between them. From germline, CDR1 is SGHNT and CDR2 YYREEE (reference sequence). This CDR3 spans 19 amino acids. CDR3 residues: CASSLAWSESWDSTDTQYF. The CDR3 nucleotides read TGTGCCAGCAGCTTGGCCTGGTCGGAAAGCTGGGATTCCACAGATACGCAGTATTTT. The full variable domain, with the rest looked up from reference TRBV5-4 and TRBJ2-3, is ETGVTQSPTHLIKTRGQQVTLRCSSQSGHNTVSWYQQALGQGPQFIFQYYREEENGRGNFPPRFSGLQFPNYSSELNVNALELDDSALYLCASSLAWSESWDSTDTQYFGPGTRLTVL.

The chain couples TRBV30 to TRBJ2-2; TRBD1 aligns across 9 bases. The length of the CDR3 is 14 residues. Germline V gene data show CDR1 as GTSNPN and CDR2 as SVGIG (reference sequence). Losses at the gene ends were 4 bases for V and 4 bases for J; bases not matched to a gene: 4. Written as DNA, the CDR3 is TGTGCCTGGAAGCTGACAGGGGGCACCGGGGAGCTGTTTTTT. Protein: CAWKLTGGTGELFF.

The V call is TRBV12-5, the J call TRBJ2-7; D possibly corresponds to TRBD2 (5 bases). The CDR3 runs to 13 residues. Germline CDR1 reads LGHNT; CDR2 reads FRNRAP. V was trimmed by 0 bases and J by 6 bases, leaving 9 bases between them. DNA for the CDR3: TGTGCTAGTGGTTTGGTACTAGGGTTCGAGCAGTACTTC. Translated, it gives CASGLVLGFEQYF.

This clonotype appeared many times. This chain uses TRBV7-6 with TRBJ1-4, with 7 bases fitting TRBD1. Germline V gene lookup returns CDR1 SGHVS and CDR2 FNYEAQ. V was pared by 5 bases and J by 4 bases, with 7 bases of the junction left unmatched. The CDR3 is 15 residues long. The CDR3 DNA reads as TGTGCCAGCAGCGGACGACAGGGCTTTAATGAAAAACTGTTTTTT. It encodes CASSGRQGFNEKLFF. The full variable domain, completed using reference TRBV7-6 and TRBJ1-4, is GAGVSQSPRYKVTKRGQDVALRCDPISGHVSLYWYRQALGQGPEFLTYFNYEAQQDKSGLPNDRFSAERPEGSISTLTIQRTEQRDSAMYRCASSGRQGFNEKLFFGSGTQLSVL.